One and the same sample provided the 18 T cell receptor beta chains below, sequenced in a study of T cells in women clearing cervical HPV infection. Sequenced by immunoSEQ multiplex PCR; TCRdb stores in-frame clones only, minus some. The listing contains around 15,000 clones. The sequenced sample consisted of blood buffy coat. The receptors were sampled from a woman between 18 and 69 years old with a cervical HPV16 infection that either progressed to CIN3+ or cleared (not recorded which).

Turning to this clone: The read ends 3 residues before the CDR3 terminus; that terminus is restored from the germline J gene. The V gene is TRBV11-2, the J gene TRBJ2-3, with D possibly TRBD1 on 5 matching bases. Germline CDR1 SGHAT, CDR2 FQNNGV. This CDR3 is built from 13 residues. The CDR3 sequence is CASSLQGQETQYF. CDR3 bases read: TGTGCCAGCAGCTTACAGGGTCAAGAGACG.

A word on this clone: The observed sequence ends 3 residues before the CDR3 terminus, with the missing tail filled in from the germline J gene. The chain couples TRBV2 to TRBJ2-5, with 10 bases that match TRBD1. Looked up from germline, CDR1 is SNHLY and CDR2 is FYNNEI. V shed 6 bases and J 4 bases; nucleotides not matched to a gene: 17. This CDR3 is built from 18 residues. CDR3 DNA, as far as it was read: TGTGCCAGCAGGGGCACGTACGGACAGGGGGTATATCGAGAGACC. Translation: CASRGTYGQGVYRET. The CDR3, in full, reads CASRGTYGQGVYRETQYF.

Turning to this clone: The read stops 3 residues short of the end of the CDR3; the missing end is completed from the germline J gene. This sequence joins TRBV24-1 and TRBJ1-2, with D perhaps matching TRBD1 (6 bases). V shed 4 bases and J shed 4 bases, with 15 bases lying between them. The V gene's germline CDR1 is KGHDR and CDR2 SFDVKD. This CDR3 has 15 amino acids. The CDR3 sequence is CATSEQGRTIYGYTF. CDR3 DNA, as far as it was read: TGTGCCACCAGTGAACAGGGCCGAACCATCTATGGC.

Details on this clone: The read stops 3 residues short of the end of the CDR3; the missing end is completed from the germline J gene. The chain combines TRBV19 with TRBJ2-3, with a weak D call TRBD2 (6 bases). The CDR3 length is 15 residues. Per germline, CDR1 LNHDA and CDR2 SQIVND (reference sequence). The CDR3 spells CASSIFRDLRAAQYF. The CDR3 bases that were read are TGTGCCAGTAGTATATTCCGGGACTTACGAGCGGCG.

As to this clone: The CDR3 end falls 3 residues outside the read, so it is completed with the germline J gene. The chain joins TRBV29-1 to TRBJ2-5; D is unclear. Per germline, CDR1 SQVTM and CDR2 ANQGSEA. The CDR3 is made up of 10 amino acids. V lost 8 bases, J lost 5 bases, and 9 bases lay in between. The CDR3 region is CSSKQETQYF. The sequenced part of the CDR3 DNA is TGCAGCTCAAAACAGGAGACC.

By frequency, this clone is medium-sized. CDR3 bases read: TGTGCCAGCAGCGGGAACAGGGGGTTTGAAAAG. It is translated as CASSGNRGFEK. The complete CDR3 protein is CASSGNRGFEKLFF. The rearrangement links TRBV5-8 to TRBJ2-2; 8 bases match TRBD1. The sequence runs out 3 residues before the end of the CDR3; the remainder is reconstructed from the germline J gene. The CDR3 totals 14 residues. CDR1 SGHTS and CDR2 YDEGEE come from the germline V gene.

Comment on this clone: The CDR3 end falls 3 residues outside the read, so it is completed with the germline J gene. This sequence joins TRBV5-4 and TRBJ2-1; D may be TRBD2 (7 bases). Per the germline V gene, CDR1 is SGHNT and CDR2 is YYREEE (reference sequence). This CDR3 region has 14 residues. V dropped 3 bases and J dropped 3 bases, with 10 bases sitting between them. The CDR3 here is CASSSGGYYNEQFF. The DNA read from the CDR3 is TGTGCCAGCAGCTCGGGGGGCTACTACAATGAG. The full variable domain, in which reference TRBV5-4 and TRBJ2-1 provide the parts outside the CDR3, is ETGVTQSPTHLIKTRGQQVTLRCSSQSGHNTVSWYQQALGQGPQFIFQYYREEENGRGNFPPRFSGLQFPNYSSELNVNALELDDSALYLCASSSGGYYNEQFFGPGTRLTVL.

A remark on this clone: The CDR3 end is not reached by the read, which stops 3 residues before it; the germline J gene fills it in. The genes are TRBV5-1 and TRBJ1-2; D gene uncertain. The germline V and J ends were trimmed by 5 bases and 3 bases, with 8 bases remaining between them. This CDR3 is built from 12 residues. The germline CDR1 and CDR2 sequences are SGHRS and YFSETQ. The CDR3 here is CASSQAYYGYTF. The covered CDR3 bases are TGCGCCAGCAGTCAGGCATACTATGGC.

On this clone itself: The read comes to an end 3 residues before the CDR3 does, leaving the germline J gene to fill in the end. The chain couples TRBV6-2 or TRBV6-3 to TRBJ1-2, with D tentatively TRBD1 (5 bases). Germline CDR1 and CDR2: MNHEY and SVGEGT. CDR3 length: 15 residues. The CDR3 bases that were read are TGTGCCAGCAGGTTAGATGGGACTAGCGGCTACGAC. The encoded protein is CASRLDGTSGYD. The full CDR3 sequence reads CASRLDGTSGYDYTF.

As for this clone: The read ends 3 residues shy of where the CDR3 ends; the end is completed using the germline J gene. The chain couples TRBV19 to TRBJ1-1, with a weak D call TRBD1 (6 bases). CDR1 LNHDA and CDR2 SQIVND come from the germline V gene (reference sequence). V was cut by 5 bases and J by 4 bases, with 20 bases left in between. The CDR3 has 16 residues. The CDR3 loop is CASSRGGASLITEAFF. Incomplete CDR3 DNA: TGTGCCAGTAGTCGTGGGGGGGCGAGCCTCATCACTGAA.

Details on this clone: The sequence runs out 3 residues before the end of the CDR3; the remainder is reconstructed from the germline J gene. V is TRBV19 and J is TRBJ1-4, with 7 bases aligning to TRBD1. The CDR3 has 17 residues. The J segment lost 0 bases and the V segment lost 8 bases, leaving 12 bases of the junction unmatched. The V gene's germline CDR1 is LNHDA and CDR2 SQIVND (reference sequence). The CDR3 is CASGGRQGTATNEKLFF. The sequenced part of the CDR3 DNA is TGTGCCAGTGGGGGACGACAGGGCACTGCAACTAATGAAAAA.

Concerning this clone: The read is 3 residues too short to cover the CDR3 end, so that end is filled in from the germline J gene. The V call is TRBV10-1, the J call TRBJ2-7; D call uncertain. The V gene's germline CDR1 is WNHNN and CDR2 SYGVQD (reference sequence). The ends were cut back, 6 bases at V and 4 bases at J, with 13 bases in the middle. CDR3 length: 13 amino acids. Incomplete CDR3 DNA: TGCGCCAGCAGGATGAGCCCAGGATACGAG. Its translation is CASRMSPGYE. In full, the CDR3 is CASRMSPGYEQYF.

With respect to this clone: The read ends 3 residues early relative to the CDR3; the germline J gene fills the gap. The chain combines TRBV20-1 with TRBJ1-5, with D perhaps TRBD1 (5 bases). Trimming removed 0 bases at V and 3 bases at J, with 12 bases between. CDR3 length equals 15 residues. Per germline, CDR1 DFQATT and CDR2 SNEGSKA (reference sequence). The CDR3 spells CSARDWGGANQPQHF. The CDR3 bases that were read are TGCAGTGCTAGAGATTGGGGAGGGGCCAATCAGCCC.

In the case of this clone: The CDR3 end lies 3 residues beyond the end of the read and is filled in from the germline J gene. The chain uses TRBV20-1 and TRBJ2-7; unclear D gene. V shed 1 base and J shed 2 bases, with 9 bases lying between them. The CDR3 totals 13 residues. CDR1 and CDR2 (germline): DFQATT, SNEGSKA (reference sequence). CDR3 DNA (partial): TGCAGTGCTAGAGGTCGAGAGCCCTACGAG. This encodes CSARGREPYE. The CDR3, in full, reads CSARGREPYEQYF.

This clone is called medium-sized based on its frequency. The CDR3 end falls 3 residues outside the read, so it is completed with the germline J gene. The V gene is TRBV19, the J gene TRBJ2-5, with a tentative D call TRBD1 (6 bases). The CDR3 runs 13 residues. Trimming stripped 3 bases from V and 2 bases from J, with 7 bases between. Germline V CDR1 and CDR2: LNHDA, SQIVND (reference sequence). The covered CDR3 bases are TGTGCCAGTAGTATCAGGGGACAAGAGACC. It codes for CASSIRGQET. The CDR3 in full is CASSIRGQETQYF.

On this clone: The CDR3 end falls 3 residues outside the read, so it is completed with the germline J gene. This rearrangement joins TRBV20-1 to TRBJ2-1, with D uncertain. In germline, CDR1 is DFQATT, CDR2 SNEGSKA (reference sequence). There are 14 residues in the CDR3. Trimming pared 2 bases from V and 5 bases from J, leaving 13 bases between. This CDR3 reads CSARSPGSDNEQFF. CDR3 DNA (partial): TGCAGTGCTAGATCCCCGGGTAGTGACAATGAG.

On this clone itself: The read is 3 residues too short to cover the CDR3 end, so that end is filled in from the germline J gene. This chain uses TRBV10-1 with TRBJ2-2, with a weak D call TRBD1 (5 bases). The CDR3 covers 14 residues. Germline V CDR1 and CDR2: WNHNN, SYGVQD (reference sequence). Deletions cut 5 bases from V and 6 bases from J, with 13 bases between. The DNA read from the CDR3 is TGCGCCAGCAGTAGCCAGGGCGTCCCCGGGGAG. This encodes CASSSQGVPGE. The complete CDR3 reads CASSSQGVPGELFF.

With regard to this clone: The missing CDR3 end, 3 residues past where the read stops, is filled in from the germline J gene. The chain employs TRBV6-9 and TRBJ1-2; 8 positions match TRBD1. CDR1 is MNHGY and CDR2 is SVAAGI in the germline V gene. V lost 3 bases to trimming and J lost 2 bases; unmatched junction nucleotides: 14. The CDR3 has 18 residues. The CDR3 region is CASSYPTPGTGVNYGYTF. The DNA read from the CDR3 is TGTGCCAGCAGTTACCCTACACCGGGGACAGGCGTCAACTATGGC.